What follows are 3 T cell receptor beta chains derived from one specimen sequenced in a study of T-cell memory formation after mild COVID-19. MiXCR, run by TCRdb on the 5' RACE reads, gives a single entry per CDR3 protein. The sample has about 440,000 distinct CDR3 sequences; approximately 20% are singletons. The material sequenced was PBMCs or a T cell subset sorted from them (not recorded which). The origin of the receptors is an adult woman who had mild COVID-19 (a few samples of this study predate the infection). Cell type and time point are not known.

This clonotype was seen a handful of times. The chain uses TRBV29-1 and TRBJ1-1; perhaps TRBD1 as D (5 bases). Between the trimmed V and J ends, which lost 4 bases and 0 bases, there was a span of 9 bases. The CDR3 has 13 residues. The germline gives CDR1 SQVTM, CDR2 ANQGSEA. The CDR3 DNA sequence: TGCAGCGTTGTAAGACAGATGAACACTGAAGCTTTCTTT. Its protein is CSVVRQMNTEAFF.

The chain joins TRBV7-2 to TRBJ2-2; D not resolved. The germline CDR1 and CDR2 sequences are SGHTA and FQGNSA. The V gene lost 4 bases and the J gene lost 6 bases, with 21 bases spanning the gap. The CDR3 extends over 17 amino acids. The CDR3 region is CASSSPVAGLYAGELFF. CDR3 DNA sequence: TGTGCCAGCAGCTCCCCTGTTGCAGGATTATACGCCGGGGAGCTGTTTTTT. Based on the CDR3 plus reference TRBV7-2 and TRBJ2-2, the full variable domain is GAGVSQSPSNKVTEKGKDVELRCDPISGHTALYWYRQSLGQGLEFLIYFQGNSAPDKSGLPSDRFSAERTGGSVSTLTIQRTQQEDSAVYLCASSSPVAGLYAGELFFGEGSRLTVL.

This clonotype showed up just a few times. The V call is TRBV12-3 or TRBV12-4, the J call TRBJ1-1, with D possibly TRBD1 on 6 matching bases. The CDR3 has 15 amino acids. V lost 4 bases, J lost 1 base, and 13 bases lay in between. CDR3 DNA: TGTGCCAGCAGTTCCGACAGGCCGGGGAACACTGAAGCTTTCTTT. Translation: CASSSDRPGNTEAFF.